These T cell receptor beta chains were read from a single sample in a study of shared clonotypes between healthy human individuals. Measured with immunoSEQ multiplex PCR; TCRdb has only the in-frame clones, and not every one. The sample has 2,500,000 or so clones, around 94% seen once. Sequencing was carried out using naive CD4+ T cells sorted from blood. The source of these receptors is a man aged 18 to 30 in good health. CDR3s include the opening cysteine and the closing phenylalanine or tryptophan. D genes are given only for firm matches. Clone size, where shown, is once, few, many, or a class for clones that have expanded.

d_gene | j_gene | abundance | v_gene | CDR3aa | CDR3nt
- | TRBJ1-1 | - | TRBV19 | CASSIARRGHTEAFF | TGTGCCAGTAGTATCGCCCGAAGAGGGCACACTGAAGCTTTCTTT
- | TRBJ2-7 | - | TRBV4-1 | CASSQGDKRQVYF | TGCGCCAGCAGCCAAGGCGATAAGAGACAGGTGTACTTC
TRBD1 | TRBJ2-1 | - | TRBV11-3 | CASSSRQGAGDEQFF | TGTGCCAGCAGCTCACGACAGGGGGCGGGTGATGAGCAGTTCTTC
TRBD2 | TRBJ2-7 | once | TRBV5-4 | CASSPPSGGAYEQYF | TGTGCCAGCAGCCCTCCTAGCGGGGGGGCCTACGAGCAGTACTTC
- | TRBJ2-3 | once | TRBV25-1 | CASSGGLNTQYF | TGTGCCAGCAGTGGGGGGCTGAATACGCAGTATTTT
- | TRBJ1-4 | - | TRBV21-1 | CASTPCREDEKLFF | TGTGCCAGCACCCCGTGTAGGGAAGATGAAAAACTGTTTTTT
- | TRBJ2-7 | - | TRBV5-1 | CASMGVNEQYF | TGCGCCAGCATGGGGGTCAACGAGCAGTACTTC
- | TRBJ2-7 | - | TRBV5-1 | CASSLGDAYYEQYF | TGCGCCAGCAGCTTAGGGGACGCCTACTACGAGCAGTACTTC
- | TRBJ2-3 | - | TRBV20-1 | CSATTGAQYF | TGCAGTGCTACGACAGGCGCGCAGTATTTT
- | TRBJ2-5 | - | TRBV18 | CASSPGLVFQTQYF | TGTGCCAGCTCCCCGGGGTTAGTTTTCCAGACCCAGTACTTC
- | TRBJ1-5 | - | TRBV30 | CAWKGQSNQPQHF | TGTGCCTGGAAGGGTCAGAGCAATCAGCCCCAGCATTTT
TRBD2 | TRBJ2-1 | - | TRBV18 | CASSYNGLAGDEQFF | TGTGCCAGCTCATATAATGGACTAGCGGGGGATGAGCAGTTCTTC
- | TRBJ1-3 | - | TRBV9 | CASSVGGGNTIYF | TGTGCCAGCAGCGTAGGCGGGGGAAACACCATATATTTT
- | TRBJ2-7 | - | TRBV16 | CASSQKTDHYEQYF | TGTGCCAGCAGCCAAAAGACGGATCACTACGAGCAGTACTTC
- | TRBJ1-1 | - | TRBV7-2 | CASSIRDNTEAFF | TGTGCCAGCAGCATTCGGGACAACACTGAAGCTTTCTTT
- | TRBJ1-5 | - | TRBV6-1 | CASSEAKGGIYQPQHF | TGTGCCAGCAGTGAAGCGAAAGGAGGGATTTATCAGCCCCAGCATTTT
TRBD2 | TRBJ2-1 | - | TRBV7-9 | CASSLAPPAGGRNEQFF | TGTGCCAGCAGCTTAGCGCCCCCGGCGGGAGGACGCAATGAGCAGTTCTTC
TRBD2 | TRBJ2-2 | - | TRBV28 | CASTGWFSGRGTGELFF | TGTGCCAGCACGGGGTGGTTCAGCGGGAGAGGCACCGGGGAGCTGTTTTTT
TRBD1 | TRBJ1-2 | - | TRBV30 | CAWSGNRDRASYGYTF | TGTGCCTGGAGTGGAAACCGGGACAGGGCTTCCTATGGCTACACCTTC
TRBD1 | TRBJ1-2 | once | TRBV11-2 | CASSLDRGGNGYTF | TGTGCCAGCAGCTTAGATAGAGGGGGCAATGGCTACACCTTC
- | TRBJ2-3 | - | TRBV4-1 | CASSQDHLQARTDTQYF | TGCGCCAGCAGCCAAGATCATCTCCAGGCACGCACAGATACGCAGTATTTT
TRBD1 | TRBJ2-2 | - | TRBV7-9 | CASSPPGQGFGELFF | TGTGCCAGCAGCCCTCCGGGACAGGGGTTCGGGGAGCTGTTTTTT
- | TRBJ1-1 | once | TRBV5-1 | CASSLGGLTEAFF | TGCGCCAGCAGCTTGGGGGGGCTAACTGAAGCTTTCTTT
- | TRBJ2-7 | - | TRBV6-5 | CASRLTGIYEQYF | TGTGCCAGCAGACTCACAGGGATTTACGAGCAGTACTTC
- | TRBJ2-7 | - | TRBV4-2 | CASSQNPGTSYEQYF | TGTGCCAGCAGCCAGAACCCCGGGACCTCCTACGAGCAGTACTTC
TRBD2 | TRBJ2-7 | once | TRBV7-2 | CASSFGLVGREQYF | TGTGCCAGCAGCTTCGGACTAGTAGGGCGCGAGCAGTACTTC
TRBD1 | TRBJ2-5 | - | TRBV19 | CASSIGGTEQETQYF | TGTGCCAGTAGTATAGGGGGGACAGAACAAGAGACCCAGTACTTC
- | TRBJ2-5 | - | TRBV18 | CASSPEIGETQYF | TGTGCCAGCTCACCAGAGATTGGGGAGACCCAGTACTTC
- | TRBJ1-2 | few | TRBV4-1 | CASSQVWSPLRGYTF | TGCGCCAGCAGCCAAGTGTGGTCACCTCTTCGTGGCTACACCTTC
- | TRBJ2-7 | - | TRBV19 | CASSMAGAVVQYF | TGTGCCAGTAGTATGGCAGGGGCGGTGGTGCAGTACTTC
- | TRBJ2-7 | - | TRBV6-5 | CAVRTEATYEQYF | TGTGCCGTGCGAACGGAAGCTACCTACGAGCAGTACTTC
- | TRBJ2-2 | - | TRBV5-1 | CASSRDNTGGELFF | TGCGCCAGCAGCCGGGACAACACGGGCGGGGAGCTGTTTTTT
- | TRBJ1-5 | - | TRBV5-1 | CASSLDGYNQPQHF | TGCGCCAGCAGCTTGGACGGCTACAATCAGCCCCAGCATTTT
- | TRBJ1-1 | - | TRBV6-5 | CAIREGGPNTEAFF | TGTGCCATCCGAGAGGGGGGTCCCAACACTGAAGCTTTCTTT
- | TRBJ2-6 | - | TRBV10-3 | CATALSGANVLTF | TGTGCCACAGCCCTCTCTGGGGCCAACGTCCTGACTTTC
TRBD2 | TRBJ2-2 | once | TRBV7-3 | CASSLIGSGGAIWNTGELFF | TGTGCCAGCAGCTTAATTGGTAGCGGGGGGGCCATATGGAACACCGGGGAGCTGTTTTTT
- | TRBJ2-5 | - | TRBV30 | CAWSIQETQYF | TGTGCCTGGAGTATCCAAGAGACCCAGTACTTC
- | TRBJ2-1 | - | TRBV4-3 | CASSQTRVDEQFF | TGCGCCAGCAGCCAAACCCGAGTGGATGAGCAGTTCTTC
- | TRBJ1-5 | - | TRBV7-2 | CASSSRGAGPQHF | TGTGCCAGCAGCTCCCGCGGGGCGGGGCCCCAGCATTTT
- | TRBJ1-1 | - | TRBV19 | CASSKIDLPNTEAFF | TGTGCCAGTAGTAAGATCGACCTTCCGAACACTGAAGCTTTCTTT
TRBD1 | TRBJ1-1 | - | TRBV7-2 | CASSSHGQVNTEAFF | TGTGCCAGCAGCTCCCACGGACAGGTGAACACTGAAGCTTTCTTT
TRBD1 | TRBJ1-1 | - | TRBV6-1 | CASSERQGNVNTEAFF | TGTGCCAGCAGTGAACGACAGGGGAACGTGAACACTGAAGCTTTCTTT
- | TRBJ1-5 | - | TRBV5-5 | CASSFDWPQSNQPQHF | TGTGCCAGCAGCTTTGATTGGCCCCAAAGCAATCAGCCCCAGCATTTT
- | TRBJ2-2 | - | TRBV6-5 | CASSRGGGELFF | TGTGCCAGCAGCCGAGGAGGCGGGGAGCTGTTTTTT
- | TRBJ1-2 | - | TRBV30 | CAWSVAAGYGYTF | TGTGCCTGGAGTGTGGCCGCGGGCTATGGCTACACCTTC
- | TRBJ1-5 | few | TRBV18 | CASSSTGEGQPQHF | TGTGCCAGCTCAAGTACAGGAGAGGGTCAGCCCCAGCATTTT
TRBD2 | TRBJ2-1 | - | TRBV9 | CASSVIAGGLRNEQFF | TGTGCCAGCAGCGTAATAGCGGGAGGGCTAAGGAATGAGCAGTTCTTC
- | TRBJ1-3 | - | TRBV5-1 | CASSLAAADGNTIYF | TGCGCCAGCAGCTTGGCTGCAGCTGATGGAAACACCATATATTTT
- | TRBJ2-3 | - | TRBV5-1 | CASSSDLDTQYF | TGCGCCAGCAGCTCAGATTTGGATACGCAGTATTTT
- | TRBJ1-2 | - | TRBV6-5 | CASSPPPGSYGYTF | TGTGCCAGCAGCCCCCCCCCGGGGAGCTATGGCTACACCTTC
- | TRBJ1-6 | once | TRBV30 | CAWSVSGLDSPLHF | TGTGCCTGGAGTGTGTCTGGACTAGATTCACCCCTCCACTTT
- | TRBJ1-4 | - | TRBV28 | CASSPSGSNHEKLFF | TGTGCCAGCAGTCCATCGGGCAGCAATCATGAAAAACTGTTTTTT